This TCR beta chain was found in a study of T cells expressing NK-cell markers. Study details: The authors sequenced eight donors, of whom seven were HCMV-seropositive and one was seronegative.

About this clonotype: Antigen: not known.

Study-wide findings and caveats: There were a few donors in whom these clonotypes also led the CD3+CD56-NKG2C+ fraction. CD8+ T cells in more than five donors included dominant NKG2C+ clonotypes at 1.0-7.0%. The study left the HCMV specificity of expanded NKG2C+ T cell clones unresolved.

For each CDR3 protein, TCRdb gives one entry from its re-call of the 5' RACE reads, without DNA. Its table lists 250,000 to 300,000 distinct CDR3 sequences. The sequence came from a woman between 18 and 75 years old in good health. Sample: blood T cells: a sorted CD56 or NKG2C T cell subset, CD4+ or CD8+ T cells, or bulk PBMC T cells (not recorded which).

This chain's CDR3 is CASYPQGGAVSGEKLFF. This chain links TRBV19 with TRBJ1-4. Looked up from germline, CDR1 is LNHDA and CDR2 is SQIVND (reference sequence). The CDR3 consists of 17 residues. Full variable domain (remainder filled in from reference TRBV19 and TRBJ1-4): DGGITQSPKYLFRKEGQNVTLSCEQNLNHDAMYWYRQDPGQGLRLIYYSQIVNDFQKGDIAEGYSVSREKKESFPLTVTSAQKNPTAFYLCASYPQGGAVSGEKLFFGSGTQLSVL.